The 9 T cell receptor beta chains below all came from one sample that was sequenced in a study of control samples from healthy donors and cancer patients. TCRdb's table, derived via immunoSEQ multiplex PCR, lists solely in-frame clones and lacks some. The data show 90,000 to 150,000 clones, about nine tenths seen once. The sequenced material came from blood. Receptors originate from a woman under 30 in good health.

This clone was detected only a few times. This chain joins TRBV27 and TRBJ1-5, with D maybe TRBD1 (5 bases). The germline gives CDR1 MNHEY, CDR2 SMNVEV (reference sequence). Trimming removed 5 bases from V and 5 bases from J, with 13 bases in between. The length of the CDR3 is 14 residues. CDR3 coding DNA: TGTGCCAGCAGTCTTACCCAGGGTTATCAGCCCCAGCATTTT. This encodes CASSLTQGYQPQHF.

For the CDR3, the DNA is TGTGCCAGCAGCCTCGCGGAGACCCAGTACTTC. Encoded protein: CASSLAETQYF. The rearrangement uses TRBV5-6 and TRBJ2-5; D gene unclear. Looked up from germline, CDR1 is SGHDT and CDR2 is YYEEEE. The V end was cut by 4 bases, the J end by 5 bases, with 6 bases between. The CDR3 sequence is 11 residues long. The whole variable domain, remainder taken from reference TRBV5-6 and TRBJ2-5, is DAGVTQSPTHLIKTRGQQVTLRCSPKSGHDTVSWYQQALGQGPQFIFQYYEEEERQRGNFPDRFSGHQFPNYSSELNVNALLLGDSALYLCASSLAETQYFGPGTRLLVL.

The chain has TRBV29-1 and TRBJ2-5; perhaps TRBD2 as D (5 bases). The ends were cut back, 6 bases at V and 3 bases at J, with 8 bases in the middle. The CDR3 has 11 residues. The germline gives CDR1 SQVTM, CDR2 ANQGSEA. The CDR3 DNA is TGCAGCGTCCCCGGGAAAGAGACCCAGTACTTC. Translation: CSVPGKETQYF.

The chain couples TRBV5-1 to TRBJ1-2; TRBD1 aligns across 8 bases. The germline gives CDR1 SGHRS, CDR2 YFSETQ. The ends lost 2 bases at V and 6 bases at J; junction bases unmatched: 9. The CDR3 contains 15 residues. The chain's CDR3 is CASSFGRGLAHGYTF. CDR3 nucleotides: TGCGCCAGCAGCTTCGGCAGGGGGCTGGCCCATGGCTACACCTTC.

This chain uses TRBV29-1 with TRBJ1-2; D is possibly TRBD1 (6 bases). The CDR3 extends over 16 amino acids. The germline CDR1 and CDR2 sequences are SQVTM and ANQGSEA. Deletions cut 1 base from V and 0 bases from J, with 15 bases between. CDR3 in amino acids: CSVEVRRGDPNYGYTF. The CDR3 DNA sequence: TGCAGCGTTGAAGTACGCAGGGGTGATCCTAACTATGGCTACACCTTC.

This chain joins TRBV5-4 and TRBJ2-3; 10 bases align to TRBD2. Per the germline V gene, CDR1 is SGHNT and CDR2 is YYREEE (reference sequence). J gave up 5 bases and V 0 bases, and 9 bases lay outside the gene matches. The CDR3 is 17 amino acids. CDR3 in amino acids: CASSLGLAGVLIDTQYF. The CDR3, as DNA: TGTGCCAGCAGCTTGGGTCTAGCGGGAGTTCTCATAGATACGCAGTATTTT.

The rearrangement uses TRBV11-2 and TRBJ2-7, with TRBD2 as a possible D gene (6 bases). Germline V lookup: CDR1 SGHAT, CDR2 FQNNGV. CDR3 size: 17 residues. V lost 2 bases and J lost 5, with 22 bases in between. The CDR3 DNA sequence: TGTGCCAGCAGCTTATTCCGGACATGGAGGGAGAGGAACGAGCAGTACTTC. This sequence encodes CASSLFRTWRERNEQYF.

Only one count was recorded for this clone. The CDR3 coding sequence is TGCAGCGTTGAGCTTCCTTCGCCGACAGGGCAGAGGGAGACCCAGTACTTC. This gives the protein CSVELPSPTGQRETQYF. The chain is built from TRBV29-1 and TRBJ2-5, with 7 bases that match TRBD1. The V and J ends lost 3 bases and 5 bases, in that order; junction bases with no gene match: 18. The CDR3 length is 17 residues. In germline, CDR1 is SQVTM, CDR2 ANQGSEA.

The table lists this clone with a few counts. The rearrangement joins TRBV18 to TRBJ2-3, with D perhaps matching TRBD1 (5 bases). The CDR3 consists of 15 residues. The germline V gene has CDR1 KGHSH and CDR2 LQKENI. V was pared by 4 bases and J by 3 bases, with 14 bases between. CDR3 protein: CASSLDKRGTDTQYF. CDR3 in DNA: TGTGCCAGCTCACTGGATAAAAGGGGAACAGATACGCAGTATTTT.